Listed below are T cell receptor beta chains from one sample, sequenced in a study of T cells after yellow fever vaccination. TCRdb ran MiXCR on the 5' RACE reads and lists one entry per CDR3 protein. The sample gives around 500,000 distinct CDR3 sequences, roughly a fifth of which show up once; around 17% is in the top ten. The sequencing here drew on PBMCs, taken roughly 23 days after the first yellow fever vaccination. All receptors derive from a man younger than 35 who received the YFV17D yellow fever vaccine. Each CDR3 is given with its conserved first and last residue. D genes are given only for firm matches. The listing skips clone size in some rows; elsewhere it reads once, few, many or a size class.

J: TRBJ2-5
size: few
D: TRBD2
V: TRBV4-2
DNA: TGTGCCAGCAGCCAAGCAAAGGGACTAGCGGGGGACCAAGAGACCCAGTACTTC
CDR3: CASSQAKGLAGDQETQYF

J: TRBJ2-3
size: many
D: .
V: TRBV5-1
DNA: TGCGCCAGCAAGTCGGGGCAGGGCACAGATACGCAGTATTTT
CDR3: CASKSGQGTDTQYF

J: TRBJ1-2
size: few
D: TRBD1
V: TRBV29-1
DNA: TGCAGCGTTGAAGATTACCATCGGGGGGACAGGGATACGTATGGCTACACCTTC
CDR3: CSVEDYHRGDRDTYGYTF

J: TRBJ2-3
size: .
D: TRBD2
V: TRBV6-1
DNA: TGTGCCGGACGGGACTACCTCACAGATACGCAGTATTTT
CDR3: CAGRDYLTDTQYF

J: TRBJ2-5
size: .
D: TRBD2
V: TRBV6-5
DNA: TGTGCCAGCAGTTACTGGACTAGCAGAGAGACCCAGTACTTC
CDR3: CASSYWTSRETQYF

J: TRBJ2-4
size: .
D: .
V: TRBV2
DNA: TGTGCCAGCACTCCACGTGTTCCCGGGAGACTAGCCAAAAACATTCAGTACTTC
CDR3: CASTPRVPGRLAKNIQYF

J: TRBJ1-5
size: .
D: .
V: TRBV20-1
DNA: TGCAGTGCTAGAGAAATCGGGAGGGTTTTCAATCAGCCCCAGCATTTT
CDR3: CSAREIGRVFNQPQHF

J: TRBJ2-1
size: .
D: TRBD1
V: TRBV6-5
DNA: TGTGCCAGCAGTTACTCCCTCGACAGGGGGCGGGGAAATGAGCAGTTCTTC
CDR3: CASSYSLDRGRGNEQFF

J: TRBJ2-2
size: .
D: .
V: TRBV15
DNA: TGTGCCACCAGCAGAGATCTAGGGGATGGGGGGGAGCTGTTTTTT
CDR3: CATSRDLGDGGELFF

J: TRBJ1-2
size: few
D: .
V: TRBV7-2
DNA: TGTGCCAGCAGCCCTCTCGATGGCTACACCTTC
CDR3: CASSPLDGYTF

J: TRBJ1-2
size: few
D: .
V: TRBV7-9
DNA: TGTGCCAGCAGCTATAATGACGGACGCTACACCTTC
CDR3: CASSYNDGRYTF

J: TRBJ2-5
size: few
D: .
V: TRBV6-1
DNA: TGTGCCAGCAGTGTCTCTTTGGGGTCGGAGACCCAGTACTTC
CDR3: CASSVSLGSETQYF

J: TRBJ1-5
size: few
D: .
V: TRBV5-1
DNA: TGCGCCAGCAGCTTGGGTTTGCGCAATCAGCCCCAGCATTTT
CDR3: CASSLGLRNQPQHF

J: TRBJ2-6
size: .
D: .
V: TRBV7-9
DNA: TGTGCCAGCAGCTCCCGGTTTGGGGCTAACGTCCTGACTTTC
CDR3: CASSSRFGANVLTF

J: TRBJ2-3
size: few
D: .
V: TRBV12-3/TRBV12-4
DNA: TGTGCCAGCAGTCCGACGGTGCTTGATACGCAGTATTTT
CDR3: CASSPTVLDTQYF

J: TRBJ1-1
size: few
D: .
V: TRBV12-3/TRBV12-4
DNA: TGTGCCAGCAGAACATACATGAACACTGAAGCTTTCTTT
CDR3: CASRTYMNTEAFF

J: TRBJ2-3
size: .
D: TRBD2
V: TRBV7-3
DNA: TGTGCCAGCAGCTTAATTACTAGCGGCACAGATACGCAGTATTTT
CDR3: CASSLITSGTDTQYF

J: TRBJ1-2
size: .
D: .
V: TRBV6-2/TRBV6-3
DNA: TGTGCCAGCAACCTACTCGGGGGCGGCTATGGCTACACCTTC
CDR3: CASNLLGGGYGYTF

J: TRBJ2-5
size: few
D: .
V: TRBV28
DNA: TGTGCCAGCAGTTTAGATTCACGGCCGTGGGGGGAGACCCAGTACTTC
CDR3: CASSLDSRPWGETQYF

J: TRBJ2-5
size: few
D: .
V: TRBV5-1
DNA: TGCGCCAGCAGCTTTTTAAAGGGAGGAAAAGAGACCCAGTACTTC
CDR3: CASSFLKGGKETQYF

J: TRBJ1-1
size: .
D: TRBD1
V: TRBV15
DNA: TGTGCCACCAGCAGAAACGACAGGGGCGCGAACACTGAAGCTTTCTTT
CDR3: CATSRNDRGANTEAFF

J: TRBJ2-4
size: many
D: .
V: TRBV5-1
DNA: TGCGCCAGCAGCCCTCAAGTTGGGAAGACTCAGTACTTC
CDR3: CASSPQVGKTQYF

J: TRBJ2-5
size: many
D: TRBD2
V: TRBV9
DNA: TGTGCCAGCAGCGGAACCGGGGTGACTAGCGCCAAAGAGACCCAGTACTTC
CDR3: CASSGTGVTSAKETQYF

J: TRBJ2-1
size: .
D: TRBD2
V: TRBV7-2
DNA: TGTGCCAGCAGCTTTACACTGACTAGCGGGCTTGAGCAGTTCTTC
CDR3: CASSFTLTSGLEQFF

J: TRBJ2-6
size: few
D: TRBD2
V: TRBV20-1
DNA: TGCAGTGCTAGTCAAGCGGGGGGCTCTGGGGCCAACGTCCTGACTTTC
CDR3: CSASQAGGSGANVLTF

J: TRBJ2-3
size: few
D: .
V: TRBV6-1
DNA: TGTGCCAGCAGACACCGGGACACTAGCACAGATACGCAGTATTTT
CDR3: CASRHRDTSTDTQYF

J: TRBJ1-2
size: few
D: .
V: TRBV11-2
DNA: TGTGCCAGCAGGTGGGGGGACGAGAACTATGGCTACACCTTC
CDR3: CASRWGDENYGYTF

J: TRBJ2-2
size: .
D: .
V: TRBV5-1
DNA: TGCGCCTCAAGGAGTGACTTAACCGGGGAGCTGTTTTTT
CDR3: CASRSDLTGELFF

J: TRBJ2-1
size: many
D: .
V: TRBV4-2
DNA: TGTGCCAGCAGCCAAGCTAAGGCTACCGAGCAGTTCTTC
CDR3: CASSQAKATEQFF

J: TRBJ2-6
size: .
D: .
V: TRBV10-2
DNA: TGCGCCAGCAGTGAAGTTTTGGGTTTCTCTGGGGCCAACGTCCTGACTTTC
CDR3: CASSEVLGFSGANVLTF

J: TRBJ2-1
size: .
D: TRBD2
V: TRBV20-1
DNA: TGCAGTGCTAGAGTCTTAGCGGGGGTGTTCTACAATGAGCAGTTCTTC
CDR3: CSARVLAGVFYNEQFF

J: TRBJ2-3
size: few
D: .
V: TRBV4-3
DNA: TGCGCCAGCAGCAGGGCCTTTTTCTCCACAGATACGCAGTATTTT
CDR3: CASSRAFFSTDTQYF

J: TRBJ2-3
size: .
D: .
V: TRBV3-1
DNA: TGTGCCAGCAGCCAAACGGACAGGGAGGGAACAGATACGCAGTATTTT
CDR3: CASSQTDREGTDTQYF

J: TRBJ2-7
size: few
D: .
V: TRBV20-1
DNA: TGCAGTGCTACCCCCGGGACTGGGTCCTACGAGCAGTACTTC
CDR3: CSATPGTGSYEQYF

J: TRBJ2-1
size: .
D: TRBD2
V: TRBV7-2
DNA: TGTGCCAGCAGCGGACTAGCGGCATCCTACAATGAGCAGTTCTTC
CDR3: CASSGLAASYNEQFF

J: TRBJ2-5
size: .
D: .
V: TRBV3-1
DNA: TGTGCCAGCAGCCAGGTTGTCCAGGCGGGGGAGACCCAGTACTTC
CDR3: CASSQVVQAGETQYF

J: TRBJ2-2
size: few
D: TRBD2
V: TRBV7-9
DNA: TGTGCCAGCAAACCAGTAGCGGGGGCCATTACCGGGGAGCTGTTTTTT
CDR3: CASKPVAGAITGELFF

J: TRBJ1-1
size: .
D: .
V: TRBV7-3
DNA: TGTGCCAGCAGCTTAAAATGGCAGGGGACTGAAGCTTTCTTT
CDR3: CASSLKWQGTEAFF

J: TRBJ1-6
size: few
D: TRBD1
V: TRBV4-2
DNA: TGTGCCAGCAGCGAAGGACAGGGTTCGGCCTCACCCCTCCACTTT
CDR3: CASSEGQGSASPLHF

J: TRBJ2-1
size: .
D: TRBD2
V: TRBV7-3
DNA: TGTGCCAGCAGCCCCCACGGGACTAGCGGGGGGGTGTACAATGAGCAGTTCTTC
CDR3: CASSPHGTSGGVYNEQFF

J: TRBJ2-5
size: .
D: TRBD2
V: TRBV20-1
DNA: TGCAGTGCTAGAGTTGCGGGGGGGACTTGGTACCAAGAGACCCAGTACTTC
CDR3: CSARVAGGTWYQETQYF

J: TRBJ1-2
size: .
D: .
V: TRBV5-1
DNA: TGCGCCAGCAGCTCCCCGAATAAGGGGGTTAACTATGGCTACACCTTC
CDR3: CASSSPNKGVNYGYTF

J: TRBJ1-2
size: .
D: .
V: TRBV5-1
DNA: TGCGCCAGCAGCTTGGATGGTGCGGGGGGAACCTATGGCTACACCTTC
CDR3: CASSLDGAGGTYGYTF

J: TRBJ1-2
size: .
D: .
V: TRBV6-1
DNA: TGTGCCAGCAGGCCACAGGTGGACTATGGCTACACCTTC
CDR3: CASRPQVDYGYTF

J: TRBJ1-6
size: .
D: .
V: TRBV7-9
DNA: TGTGCCAGCAGCTACCCTACAGGTGGGAATTCACCCCTCCACTTT
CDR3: CASSYPTGGNSPLHF

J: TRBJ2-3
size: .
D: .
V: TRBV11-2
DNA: TGTGCCAGCAGCTCCACGGTCCTACAGGGAGATACGCAGTATTTT
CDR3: CASSSTVLQGDTQYF

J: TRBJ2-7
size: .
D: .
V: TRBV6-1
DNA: TGTGCCAGCACCCCGTCAGGTCGCGAGCAGTACTTC
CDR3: CASTPSGREQYF

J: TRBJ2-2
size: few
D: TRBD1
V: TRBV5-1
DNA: TGCGCCAGCAGCTTGGGGGACAGGGGAGTTGCCGGGGAGCTGTTTTTT
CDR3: CASSLGDRGVAGELFF

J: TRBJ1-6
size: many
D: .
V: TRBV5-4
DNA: TGTGCCAGCAGTTCTCAGGTGGGACATTCACCCCTCCACTTT
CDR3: CASSSQVGHSPLHF

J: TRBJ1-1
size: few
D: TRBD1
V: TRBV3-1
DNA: TGTGCCAGCAGCCAAGGAGGGACAGCCAAAGCTTTCTTT
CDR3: CASSQGGTAKAFF

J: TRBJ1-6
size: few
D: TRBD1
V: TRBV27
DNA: TGTGCCAGCAGTCCGCAGGGGGCGGGCGCCCTCCACTTT
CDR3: CASSPQGAGALHF

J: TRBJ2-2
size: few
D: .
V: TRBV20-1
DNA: TGCAGTGCTAGAGGGGACACAGACACCGGGGAGCTGTTTTTT
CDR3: CSARGDTDTGELFF

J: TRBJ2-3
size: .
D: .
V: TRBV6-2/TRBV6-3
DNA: TGTGCCAGCAGTTTCCTCCGGGGTACGCAGTATTTT
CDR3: CASSFLRGTQYF

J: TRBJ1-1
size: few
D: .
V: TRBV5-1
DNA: TGCGCCAGCAGCTTGGCCGGGCAGGATACTGAAGCTTTCTTT
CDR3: CASSLAGQDTEAFF